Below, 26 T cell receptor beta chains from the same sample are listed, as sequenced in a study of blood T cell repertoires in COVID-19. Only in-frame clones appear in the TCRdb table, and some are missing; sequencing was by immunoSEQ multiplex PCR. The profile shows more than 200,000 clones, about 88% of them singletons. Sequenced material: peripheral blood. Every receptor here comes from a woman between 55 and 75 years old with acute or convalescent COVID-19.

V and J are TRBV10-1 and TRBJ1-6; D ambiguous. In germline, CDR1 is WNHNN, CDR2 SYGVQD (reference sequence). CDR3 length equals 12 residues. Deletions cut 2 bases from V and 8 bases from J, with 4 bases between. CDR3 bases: TGCGCCAGCAGTGAGGCGGATTCACCCCTCCACTTT. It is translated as CASSEADSPLHF.

CDR3 sequence (DNA): TGTGCCAGCAGCTTCGGATGGACTAGCGGGGGACAAGAGACCCAGTACTTC. This translates into CASSFGWTSGGQETQYF. The genes are TRBV7-9 and TRBJ2-5; 13 bases line up with TRBD2. The V gene's germline CDR1 is SEHNR and CDR2 FQNEAQ (reference sequence). V lost 3 bases to trimming and J lost 2 bases; unmatched junction nucleotides: 6. The CDR3 has 17 residues.

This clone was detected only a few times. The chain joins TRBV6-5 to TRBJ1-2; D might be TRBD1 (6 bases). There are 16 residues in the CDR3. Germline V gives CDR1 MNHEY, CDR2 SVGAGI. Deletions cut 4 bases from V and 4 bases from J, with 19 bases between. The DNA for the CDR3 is TGTGCCAGCAGTTCCTTCCGGGCCCGGGGGGCCTATGGCTACACCTTC. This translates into CASSSFRARGAYGYTF.

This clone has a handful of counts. DNA of the CDR3: TGTGCCAGCAGTAGCACAGGGGGTAACACTGAAGCTTTCTTT. Protein sequence: CASSSTGGNTEAFF. The chain joins TRBV7-9 to TRBJ1-1; 8 nucleotides agree with TRBD1. In germline, CDR1 is SEHNR, CDR2 FQNEAQ (reference sequence). This CDR3 spans 14 amino acids. The ends lost 6 bases at V and 2 bases at J; junction bases unmatched: 5.

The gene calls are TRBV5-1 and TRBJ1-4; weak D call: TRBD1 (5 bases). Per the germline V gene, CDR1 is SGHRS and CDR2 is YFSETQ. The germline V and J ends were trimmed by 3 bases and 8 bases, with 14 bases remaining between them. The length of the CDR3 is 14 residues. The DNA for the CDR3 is TGCGCCAGCAGCTCGCCCAGGGATTCGGAAAAACTGTTTTTT. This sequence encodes CASSSPRDSEKLFF.

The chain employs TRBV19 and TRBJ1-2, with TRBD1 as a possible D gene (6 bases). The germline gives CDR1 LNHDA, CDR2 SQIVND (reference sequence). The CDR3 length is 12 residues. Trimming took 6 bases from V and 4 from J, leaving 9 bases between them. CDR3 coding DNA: TGTGCCAGTAGGTGGACAGCCTATGGCTACACCTTC. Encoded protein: CASRWTAYGYTF.

CDR3 region: CASSLDGQTYNEQFF. The CDR3, as DNA: TGTGCCAGCAGCTTAGACGGACAGACCTACAATGAGCAGTTCTTC. The J gene is TRBJ2-1, the V gene TRBV7-7, with D perhaps matching TRBD1 (6 bases). V gave up 1 base and J gave up 2 bases, with 9 bases separating them. Germline V gives CDR1 SSHAT, CDR2 FNYEAQ (reference sequence). This CDR3 comprises 15 residues.

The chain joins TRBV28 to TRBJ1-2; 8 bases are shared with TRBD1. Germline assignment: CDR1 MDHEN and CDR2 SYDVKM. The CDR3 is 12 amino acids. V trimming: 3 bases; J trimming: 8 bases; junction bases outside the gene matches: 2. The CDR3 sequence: CASSLGTGGYTF. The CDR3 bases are TGTGCCAGCAGTTTGGGGACAGGCGGCTACACCTTC.

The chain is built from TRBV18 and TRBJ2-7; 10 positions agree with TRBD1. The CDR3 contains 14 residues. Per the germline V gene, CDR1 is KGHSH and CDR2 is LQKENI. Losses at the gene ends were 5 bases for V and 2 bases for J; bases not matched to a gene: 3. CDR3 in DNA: TGTGCCAGCTCAGCCGGGACAGGGGCCTACGAGCAGTACTTC. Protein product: CASSAGTGAYEQYF.

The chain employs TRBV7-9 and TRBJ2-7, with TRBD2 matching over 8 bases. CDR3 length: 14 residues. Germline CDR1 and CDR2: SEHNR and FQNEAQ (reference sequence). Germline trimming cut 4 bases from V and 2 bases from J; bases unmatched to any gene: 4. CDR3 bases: TGTGCCAGCAGCTGGCGGGAGGCAGCCTACGAGCAGTACTTC. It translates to CASSWREAAYEQYF. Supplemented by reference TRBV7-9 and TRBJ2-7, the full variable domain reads DTGVSQNPRHKITKRGQNVTFRCDPISEHNRLYWYRQTLGQGPEFLTYFQNEAQLEKSRLLSDRFSAERPKGSFSTLEIQRTEQGDSAMYLCASSWREAAYEQYFGPGTRLTVT.

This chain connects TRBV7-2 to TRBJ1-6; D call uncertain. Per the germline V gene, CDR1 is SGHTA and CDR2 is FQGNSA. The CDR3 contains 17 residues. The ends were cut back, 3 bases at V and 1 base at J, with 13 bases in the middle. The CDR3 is CASSFRQVWSYNSPLHF. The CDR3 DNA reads TGTGCCAGCAGCTTTAGGCAGGTTTGGTCCTATAATTCACCCCTCCACTTT.

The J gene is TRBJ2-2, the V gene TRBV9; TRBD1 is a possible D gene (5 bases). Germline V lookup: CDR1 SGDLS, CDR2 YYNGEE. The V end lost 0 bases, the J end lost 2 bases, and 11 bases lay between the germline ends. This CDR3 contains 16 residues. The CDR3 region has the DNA TGTGCCAGCAGCGTAGTCACAGGAAGCAACACCGGGGAGCTGTTTTTT. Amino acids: CASSVVTGSNTGELFF.

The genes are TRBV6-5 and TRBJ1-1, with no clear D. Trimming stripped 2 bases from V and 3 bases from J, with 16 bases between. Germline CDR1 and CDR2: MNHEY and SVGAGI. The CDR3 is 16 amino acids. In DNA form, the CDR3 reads TGTGCCAGCAGTTACAAGCTAGGCGCGGGGTACACTGAAGCTTTCTTT. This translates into CASSYKLGAGYTEAFF.

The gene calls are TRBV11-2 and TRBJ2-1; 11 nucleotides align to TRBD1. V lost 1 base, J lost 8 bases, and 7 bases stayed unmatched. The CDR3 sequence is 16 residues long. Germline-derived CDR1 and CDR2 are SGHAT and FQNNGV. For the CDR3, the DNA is TGTGCCAGCAGCTTAGCGGGACAGGGGGGGGTCGATGAGCAGTTCTTC. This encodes CASSLAGQGGVDEQFF.

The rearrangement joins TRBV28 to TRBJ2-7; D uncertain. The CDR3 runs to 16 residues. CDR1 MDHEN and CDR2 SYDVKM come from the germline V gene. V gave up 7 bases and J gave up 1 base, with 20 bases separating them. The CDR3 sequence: CASTNPLLKPSYEQYF. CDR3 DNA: TGTGCCAGCACCAACCCTTTACTGAAACCTTCCTACGAGCAGTACTTC. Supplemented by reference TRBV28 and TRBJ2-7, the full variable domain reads DVKVTQSSRYLVKRTGEKVFLECVQDMDHENMFWYRQDPGLGLRLIYFSYDVKMKEKGDIPEGYSVSREKKERFSLILESASTNQTSMYLCASTNPLLKPSYEQYFGPGTRLTVT.

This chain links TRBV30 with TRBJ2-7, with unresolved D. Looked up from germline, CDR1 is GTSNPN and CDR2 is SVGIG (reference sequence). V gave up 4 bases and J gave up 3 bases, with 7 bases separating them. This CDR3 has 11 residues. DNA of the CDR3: TGTGCCTGGACTGCCAGCTACGAGCAGTACTTC. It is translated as CAWTASYEQYF.

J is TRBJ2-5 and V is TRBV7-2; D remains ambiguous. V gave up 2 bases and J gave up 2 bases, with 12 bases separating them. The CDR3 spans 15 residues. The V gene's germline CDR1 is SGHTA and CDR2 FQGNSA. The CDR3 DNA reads TGTGCCAGCAGCTTACTAAGTCCAGGTCAAGAGACCCAGTACTTC. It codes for CASSLLSPGQETQYF. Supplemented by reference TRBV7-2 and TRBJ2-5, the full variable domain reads GAGVSQSPSNKVTEKGKDVELRCDPISGHTALYWYRQSLGQGLEFLIYFQGNSAPDKSGLPSDRFSAERTGGSVSTLTIQRTQQEDSAVYLCASSLLSPGQETQYFGPGTRLLVL.

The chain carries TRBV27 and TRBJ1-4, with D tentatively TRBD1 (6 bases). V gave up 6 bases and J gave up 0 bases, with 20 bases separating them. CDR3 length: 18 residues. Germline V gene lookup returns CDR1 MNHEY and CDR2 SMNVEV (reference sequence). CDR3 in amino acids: CASSLLGGGGATNEKLFF. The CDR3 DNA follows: TGTGCCAGCAGCCTCCTCGGTGGAGGGGGGGCAACTAATGAAAAACTGTTTTTT.

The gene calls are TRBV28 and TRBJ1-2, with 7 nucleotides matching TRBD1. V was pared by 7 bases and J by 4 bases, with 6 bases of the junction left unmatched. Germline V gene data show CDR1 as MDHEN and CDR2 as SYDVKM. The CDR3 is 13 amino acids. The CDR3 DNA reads TGTGCCAGCAAGACAGGGCCGGGCTATGGCTACACCTTC. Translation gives CASKTGPGYGYTF.

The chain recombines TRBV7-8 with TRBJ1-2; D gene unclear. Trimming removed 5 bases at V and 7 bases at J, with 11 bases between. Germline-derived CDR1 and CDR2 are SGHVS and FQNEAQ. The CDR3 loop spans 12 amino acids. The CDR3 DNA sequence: TGTGCCAGCAGCCTTTACAGCGGTGGCTACACCTTC. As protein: CASSLYSGGYTF.

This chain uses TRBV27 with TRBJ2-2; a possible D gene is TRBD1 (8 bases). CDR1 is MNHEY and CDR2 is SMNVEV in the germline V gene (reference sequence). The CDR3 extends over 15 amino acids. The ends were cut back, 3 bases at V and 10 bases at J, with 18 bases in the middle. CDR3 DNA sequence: TGTGCCAGCAGTTTGAGGACAGGGAGGGAGGTGGAGCTGTTTTTT. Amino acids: CASSLRTGREVELFF.

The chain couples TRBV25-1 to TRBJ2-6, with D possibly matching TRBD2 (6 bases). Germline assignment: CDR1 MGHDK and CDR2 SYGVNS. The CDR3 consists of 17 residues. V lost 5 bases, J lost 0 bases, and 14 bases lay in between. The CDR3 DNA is TGTGCCAGCAGTTCAAAGGGACTGAGCTCTGGGGCCAACGTCCTGACTTTC. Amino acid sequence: CASSSKGLSSGANVLTF.

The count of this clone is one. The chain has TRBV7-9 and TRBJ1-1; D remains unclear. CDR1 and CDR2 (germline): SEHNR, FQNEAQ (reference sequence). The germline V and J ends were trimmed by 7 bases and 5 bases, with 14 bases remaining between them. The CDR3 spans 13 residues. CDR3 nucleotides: TGTGCCAGCACCCCGACTGCGGGAACTGAAGCTTTCTTT. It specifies CASTPTAGTEAFF.

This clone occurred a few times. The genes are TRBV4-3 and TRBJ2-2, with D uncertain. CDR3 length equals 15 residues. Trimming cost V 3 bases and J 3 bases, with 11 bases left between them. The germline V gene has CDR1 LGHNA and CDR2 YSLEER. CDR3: CASSHHYSDTGELFF. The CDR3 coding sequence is TGCGCCAGCAGCCACCACTACTCGGACACCGGGGAGCTGTTTTTT.

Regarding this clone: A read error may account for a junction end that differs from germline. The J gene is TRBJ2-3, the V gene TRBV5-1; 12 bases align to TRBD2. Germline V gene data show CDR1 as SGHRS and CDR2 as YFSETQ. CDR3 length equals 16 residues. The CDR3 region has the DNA TGCGCCCGCAGCTTGGGGCTAGCGGGGGGGACAGATACGCAGTATTTT. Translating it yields CARSLGLAGGTDTQYF.

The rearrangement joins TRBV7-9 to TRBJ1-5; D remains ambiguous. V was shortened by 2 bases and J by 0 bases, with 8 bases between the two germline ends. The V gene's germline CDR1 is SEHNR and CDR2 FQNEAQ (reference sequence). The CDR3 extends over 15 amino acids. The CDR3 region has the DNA TGTGCCAGCAGCTTATTCGAGGATAGCAATCAGCCCCAGCATTTT. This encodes CASSLFEDSNQPQHF.